This is a list of T cell receptor beta chains from one sample in a study of cytomegalovirus exposure and HLA in healthy donors. Clones were sequenced by immunoSEQ multiplex PCR, and TCRdb holds only the in-frame ones, with some missing. The profile shows about 120,000 clones, approximately 77% of them singletons. Sequences were obtained from PBMCs. All receptors come from a middle-aged man in good health and CMV-seropositive. Each CDR3 is given with its conserved first and last residue. D genes are given only for firm matches. Size values are once, few and many counts, or a class for expanded clones, and some rows have none.

D gene	V gene	clone size	J gene	CDR3 protein	CDR3 DNA
NA	TRBV30	few	TRBJ2-7	CAWSVSRGYEQYF	TGTGCCTGGAGTGTGTCTCGGGGCTACGAGCAGTACTTC
NA	TRBV2	once	TRBJ2-5	CASSPRETQYF	TGTGCCAGCAGCCCGAGAGAGACCCAGTACTTC
NA	TRBV10-3	NA	TRBJ2-5	CAIKPPGEASGQETQYF	TGTGCCATCAAGCCTCCGGGGGAGGCCTCCGGGCAAGAGACCCAGTACTTC
NA	TRBV19	NA	TRBJ1-4	CASGTLAGEKLFF	TGTGCCAGCGGAACCCTGGCGGGTGAAAAACTGTTTTTT
TRBD1	TRBV4-1	NA	TRBJ2-7	CASSPPGQVLGGQYF	TGCGCCAGCAGCCCTCCGGGACAGGTACTCGGAGGGCAGTACTTC
TRBD2	TRBV11-1	NA	TRBJ2-1	CASSRTSGGPNEQFF	TGTGCCAGCAGCAGGACTAGCGGGGGCCCAAATGAGCAGTTCTTC
TRBD1	TRBV28	NA	TRBJ1-5	CASSTGQGVDQPQHF	TGTGCCAGCAGTACCGGACAGGGGGTTGATCAGCCCCAGCATTTT
TRBD1	TRBV19	once	TRBJ1-3	CASSAHRGSGNTIYF	TGTGCCAGTAGTGCCCACAGGGGTTCTGGAAACACCATATATTTT
NA	TRBV7-2	NA	TRBJ2-6	CASSLGEAGANVLTF	TGTGCCAGCAGCTTAGGGGAGGCTGGGGCCAACGTCCTGACTTTC
NA	TRBV5-1	NA	TRBJ2-5	CASSFSETQYF	TGCGCCAGCAGCTTCAGTGAGACCCAGTACTTC
NA	TRBV7-2	NA	TRBJ2-3	CASSFYRTSTDTQYF	TGTGCCAGCAGCTTTTACCGTACTAGCACAGATACGCAGTATTTT
NA	TRBV11-2	NA	TRBJ2-1	CASSRATGMRGEQFF	TGTGCCAGCAGCCGAGCGACGGGAATGCGTGGTGAGCAGTTCTTC
TRBD1	TRBV19	once	TRBJ1-2	CASSYRDRGSYGYTF	TGTGCCAGTAGTTACCGGGACAGGGGAAGCTATGGCTACACCTTC
NA	TRBV14	NA	TRBJ1-1	CASSPPESQGGKAEAFF	TGTGCCAGCAGCCCCCCCGAGAGTCAGGGTGGGAAAGCTGAAGCTTTCTTT
NA	TRBV9	NA	TRBJ2-2	CASSGETVTTGELFF	TGTGCCAGCAGCGGAGAGACAGTAACCACCGGGGAGCTGTTTTTT
NA	TRBV29-1	NA	TRBJ2-5	CSVIAAQETQYF	TGCAGCGTCATAGCGGCTCAAGAGACCCAGTACTTC
NA	TRBV5-5	NA	TRBJ2-7	CASSLGPGYEQYF	TGTGCCAGCAGCTTGGGGCCAGGATACGAGCAGTACTTC
NA	TRBV19	NA	TRBJ1-2	CASSPGVGYGYTF	TGTGCCAGTAGTCCCGGGGTTGGCTATGGCTACACCTTC
TRBD2	TRBV30	NA	TRBJ2-7	CAWRGLAREQYF	TGTGCCTGGAGGGGACTAGCACGCGAGCAGTACTTC
NA	TRBV5-1	NA	TRBJ1-1	CASSSNPRGSTEAFF	TGCGCCAGCAGCTCCAACCCCCGGGGGTCCACTGAAGCTTTCTTT
TRBD2	TRBV7-6	NA	TRBJ2-7	CASSLARAGGGGEQYF	TGTGCCAGCAGCTTAGCGAGGGCGGGAGGAGGTGGGGAGCAGTACTTC
TRBD1	TRBV4-2	many	TRBJ1-2	CASSSTHAGTGSYGYTF	TGTGCCAGCAGTTCCACTCATGCCGGGACAGGGAGCTATGGCTACACCTTC
NA	TRBV15	NA	TRBJ2-2	CATSSRGQGWNTGELFF	TGTGCCACCAGCTCACGAGGGCAGGGGTGGAACACCGGGGAGCTGTTTTTT
NA	TRBV27	NA	TRBJ2-7	CASSLSPGKSYEQYF	TGTGCCAGCAGTTTAAGCCCAGGGAAGTCCTACGAGCAGTACTTC
NA	TRBV21-1	NA	TRBJ2-7	CASSFWGIWQYF	TGTGCCAGCAGCTTCTGGGGCATCTGGCAGTACTTC
TRBD1	TRBV9	NA	TRBJ1-1	CASSGGQGQNTEAFF	TGTGCCAGCAGCGGAGGACAGGGCCAGAACACTGAAGCTTTCTTT
NA	TRBV27	NA	TRBJ2-3	CASRVLSTDTQYF	TGTGCCAGCAGGGTACTTAGCACAGATACGCAGTATTTT
TRBD1	TRBV7-9	once	TRBJ1-6	CASRRDRAGSPLHF	TGTGCCAGCAGACGTGACAGGGCGGGTTCACCCCTCCACTTT
NA	TRBV5-6	NA	TRBJ2-6	CASNTVSGANVLTF	TGTGCCAGCAATACGGTCTCTGGGGCCAACGTCCTGACTTTC
NA	TRBV11-2	once	TRBJ2-1	CASSHPPRNEQFF	TGTGCCAGCAGCCACCCTCCGAGGAATGAGCAGTTCTTC
TRBD1	TRBV5-1	NA	TRBJ1-6	CASSEGQGRNSPLHF	TGCGCCAGCAGCGAGGGACAGGGGAGAAATTCACCCCTCCACTTT
TRBD2	TRBV6-5	NA	TRBJ2-7	CASSLTSASSYEQYF	TGTGCCAGCAGTCTTACTAGCGCCAGCTCCTACGAGCAGTACTTC
NA	TRBV5-6	NA	TRBJ2-3	CASSLGGADTQYF	TGTGCCAGCAGCTTGGGGGGCGCAGATACGCAGTATTTT
TRBD1	TRBV5-1	few	TRBJ2-1	CASSLGGTGGRQFF	TGCGCCAGCAGCTTGGGGGGGACAGGGGGACGACAGTTCTTC
NA	TRBV27	NA	TRBJ2-6	CATAGGDGRSGANVLTF	TGTGCCACCGCAGGAGGGGACGGTCGATCGGGGGCCAACGTCCTGACTTTC
NA	TRBV6-1	NA	TRBJ2-7	CASSERDFAYEQYF	TGTGCCAGCAGTGAACGGGACTTCGCCTACGAGCAGTACTTC
TRBD2	TRBV10-1	few	TRBJ2-7	CASSPGLAGVDEQYF	TGCGCCAGCAGCCCCGGACTAGCGGGAGTAGACGAGCAGTACTTC
TRBD2	TRBV5-1	NA	TRBJ2-1	CASSLGTSGHNEQFF	TGCGCCAGCAGCCTAGGGACTAGCGGACACAATGAGCAGTTCTTC
NA	TRBV18	NA	TRBJ2-2	CASSRLGAPAGTGELFF	TGTGCCAGCTCACGGTTGGGGGCACCTGCGGGCACCGGGGAGCTGTTTTTT
TRBD1	TRBV6-5	NA	TRBJ2-7	CASSYSEDRESHEQYF	TGTGCCAGCAGTTACTCGGAGGACAGGGAAAGCCACGAGCAGTACTTC
NA	TRBV11-3	NA	TRBJ1-6	CARPRPEDNSPLHF	TGTGCCAGGCCGCGGCCAGAAGATAATTCACCCCTCCACTTT
TRBD1	TRBV10-3	NA	TRBJ1-1	CAINGQGNTEAFF	TGTGCCATCAACGGACAGGGGAACACTGAAGCTTTCTTT
TRBD2	TRBV15	once	TRBJ2-3	CATSTMGWSSGRTDTQYF	TGTGCCACCAGCACAATGGGGTGGTCTAGCGGACGCACAGATACGCAGTATTTT
TRBD2	TRBV30	NA	TRBJ2-7	CAWSVVGGQVQYF	TGTGCCTGGAGTGTCGTGGGAGGGCAGGTGCAGTACTTC
TRBD1	TRBV18	few	TRBJ1-5	CASSPGTGGRSNQPQHF	TGTGCCAGCTCACCAGGGACAGGGGGCCGGAGCAATCAGCCCCAGCATTTT
NA	TRBV10-3	NA	TRBJ1-4	CAISLLANEKLFF	TGTGCCATCAGCCTACTGGCTAATGAAAAACTGTTTTTT
NA	TRBV5-1	NA	TRBJ2-2	CASSLDRGTRSGELFF	TGCGCCAGCAGCTTGGATCGGGGGACGCGCTCCGGGGAGCTGTTTTTT
NA	TRBV7-2	once	TRBJ1-5	CASTEFGESNQPQHF	TGTGCCAGCACCGAATTCGGGGAGAGCAATCAGCCCCAGCATTTT